This note documents a single T cell receptor beta chain sequence. Its target is unknown. CDR1 WNHNN and CDR2 SYGVQD come from the germline V gene (reference sequence). There are 13 residues in the CDR3. With 2 bases removed from V and 6 bases from J, the gap between germline ends came to 11 bases. This table comes from immunoSEQ multiplex PCR, and its TCRdb copy is limited to in-frame clones, with some not included. The sample holds some 2 million clones; about 95% are singletons and the top ten take 0.9% to 1.3%. Terminally differentiated effector memory CD45RA+ cells were left out of the naive CD8 fraction, which was CD45RO-negative and positively selected for CCR7. This sample was taken from a study of shared clonotypes between healthy human individuals. Study results and limitations: Naive subsets tended to show greater estimated richness than memory subsets.

This sequence originates from a man aged 18 to 35 in good health. The V call is TRBV10-1, the J call TRBJ2-7, with a tentative D call TRBD1 (6 bases). Sequenced: naive CD8+ T cells sorted from blood. The CDR3 nucleotides are TGCGCCAGCAGTGAGCCAGGGGCGGGCGAGCAGTACTTC. The encoded protein is CASSEPGAGEQYF.